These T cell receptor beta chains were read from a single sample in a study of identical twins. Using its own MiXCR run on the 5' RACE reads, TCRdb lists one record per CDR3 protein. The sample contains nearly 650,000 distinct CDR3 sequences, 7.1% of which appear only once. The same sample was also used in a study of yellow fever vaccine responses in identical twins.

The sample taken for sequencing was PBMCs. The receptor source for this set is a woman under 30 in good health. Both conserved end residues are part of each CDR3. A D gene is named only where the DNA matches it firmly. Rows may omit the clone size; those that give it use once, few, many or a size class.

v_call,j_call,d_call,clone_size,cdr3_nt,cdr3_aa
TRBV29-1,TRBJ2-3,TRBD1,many,TGCAGCGTTGCCTTCGGGACAGGGGATACGCAGTATTTT,CSVAFGTGDTQYF
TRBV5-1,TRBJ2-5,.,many,TGCGCCAGCAGCTTGGGAGACGGGGAGACCCAGTACTTC,CASSLGDGETQYF
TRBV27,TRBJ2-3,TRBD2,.,TGTGCCAGCAGGCCTAGCGGGGGGGGCACAGATACGCAGTATTTT,CASRPSGGGTDTQYF
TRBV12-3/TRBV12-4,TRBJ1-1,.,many,TGTGCCAGCAGTTTTGGACAGACGAACACTGAAGCTTTCTTT,CASSFGQTNTEAFF
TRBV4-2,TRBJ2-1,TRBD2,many,TGTGCCAGCAGCCTCCGCCTGGGGACTAGCGGGGGACCATACAATGAGCAGTTCTTC,CASSLRLGTSGGPYNEQFF
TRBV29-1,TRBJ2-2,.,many,TGCAGCGTTGAAGATCGAACAGGGACTTTGTCCCCCGGGGAGCTGTTTTTT,CSVEDRTGTLSPGELFF
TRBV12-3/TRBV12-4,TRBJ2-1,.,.,TGTGCCAGCAGTTTTGTTGCAGTCTACAATGAGCAGTTCTTC,CASSFVAVYNEQFF
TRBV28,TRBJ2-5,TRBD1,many,TGTGCCAGCAGTCCTACTACGGACAGGGGTCAGACCCAGTACTTC,CASSPTTDRGQTQYF
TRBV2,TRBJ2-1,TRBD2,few,TGTGCCAGCAGTTTATGGGGGCGGGAGGGCCTCAATGAGCAGTTCTTC,CASSLWGREGLNEQFF
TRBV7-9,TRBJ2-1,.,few,TGTGCCAGCAGCTTAGCGCTGTTGACAGACTCCTACAATGAGCAGTTCTTC,CASSLALLTDSYNEQFF
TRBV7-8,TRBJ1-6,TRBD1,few,TGTGCCAGCAGCTTAGCGTACAGGGGAATAGATTATCCCCACTTT,CASSLAYRGIDYPHF
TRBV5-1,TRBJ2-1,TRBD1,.,TGCGCCAGCAGCGGCCCCGCCGGGACAGGGGGCGTGGATGAGCAGTTCTTC,CASSGPAGTGGVDEQFF
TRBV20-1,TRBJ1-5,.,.,TGCAGTGCTAGAGATTACAGGTCCAATCAGCCCCAGCATTTT,CSARDYRSNQPQHF
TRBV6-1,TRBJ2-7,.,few,TGTGCCAGCAGTGCAACCACCCTCTCGGGGGCGTCTTCCTACGAGCAGTACTTC,CASSATTLSGASSYEQYF
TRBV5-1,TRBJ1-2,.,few,TGCGCCAGCAGCTTCCACTGGGCGAGGGACGGAACTTATGGCTACACCTTC,CASSFHWARDGTYGYTF
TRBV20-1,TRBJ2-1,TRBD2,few,TGCAGTGCTAGACCCCGGACTAGCAATGAGCAGTTCTTC,CSARPRTSNEQFF
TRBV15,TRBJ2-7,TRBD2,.,TGTGCCACCAGCAGAGATGGCGGGAGGTACGAGCAGTACTTC,CATSRDGGRYEQYF
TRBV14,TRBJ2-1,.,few,TGTGCCAGCAGCCAAGTGTACAGCGACTCCTACAATGAGCAGTTCTTC,CASSQVYSDSYNEQFF
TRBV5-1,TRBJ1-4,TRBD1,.,TGCGCCAGCAGCTCCGGACAGGGAGGTAATGAAAAACTGTTTTTT,CASSSGQGGNEKLFF
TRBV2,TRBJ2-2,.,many,TGTGCCAGCAGTGTAGTTCACACCGGGGAGCTGTTTTTT,CASSVVHTGELFF
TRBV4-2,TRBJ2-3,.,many,TGTGCCAGCAGCCCTGACGGGGCAGATACGCAGTATTTT,CASSPDGADTQYF
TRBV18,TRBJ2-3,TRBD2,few,TGTGCCAGCTCACCACCTAGCGGGGGACCCGATACGCAGTATTTT,CASSPPSGGPDTQYF
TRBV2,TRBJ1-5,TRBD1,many,TGTGCCAGCAGTGACAGGACAGGGGGCAATCAGCCCCAGCATTTT,CASSDRTGGNQPQHF
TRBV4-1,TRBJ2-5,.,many,TGCGCCAGCAGCCAAGAGGGGAGACCCATGGGAGAGACCCAGTACTTC,CASSQEGRPMGETQYF
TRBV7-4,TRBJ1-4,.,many,TGTGCCAGCAGCTTAGGCGCCGGGACCCACGTCATTGCAACTAATGAAAAACTGTTTTTT,CASSLGAGTHVIATNEKLFF
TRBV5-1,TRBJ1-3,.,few,TGCGCCAGCAGCATTGGATCTGGGGGCTCTGGAAACACCATATATTTT,CASSIGSGGSGNTIYF
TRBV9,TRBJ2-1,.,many,TGTGCCAGCAACCACCAGGGCTACACTGTTAAGAATGAGCAGTTCTTC,CASNHQGYTVKNEQFF
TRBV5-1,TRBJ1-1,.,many,TGCGCCAGCAGCTTTGGATCAGGGACCAACACTGAAGCTTTCTTT,CASSFGSGTNTEAFF
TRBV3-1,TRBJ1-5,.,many,TGTGCCAGCAGCCAAGATCTTCGGGGTATTAGTCAGCCCCAGCATTTT,CASSQDLRGISQPQHF
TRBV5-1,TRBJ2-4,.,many,TGCGCCAGCAGCTTAGGGGAGAGTACCAAAAACATTCAGTACTTC,CASSLGESTKNIQYF
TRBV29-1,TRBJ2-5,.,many,TGCAGCGTTCCTGGCACCCCCGGGGAGACCCAGTACTTC,CSVPGTPGETQYF